The 9 T cell receptor beta chains in this list originate from one sample, sequenced in a study of cytomegalovirus exposure and HLA in healthy donors. The assay was immunoSEQ multiplex PCR, and TCRdb's table has in-frame clones only and misses some. The sample holds approximately 300,000 clones, about nine tenths seen once. The sequenced sample was PBMCs. The receptors come from a woman under 40 in good health and CMV-seropositive.

Only a few counts were recorded for this clone. The J gene is TRBJ1-4, the V gene TRBV25-1; TRBD1 is a possible D gene (5 bases). The CDR3 runs 14 residues. Trimming cost V 4 bases and J 8 bases, with 14 bases left between them. Looked up from germline, CDR1 is MGHDK and CDR2 is SYGVNS. The CDR3 loop reads CASSGSGWGEKLFF. DNA for the CDR3: TGTGCCAGCAGTGGATCGGGGTGGGGGGAAAAACTGTTTTTT.

V usage is TRBV9 and J usage is TRBJ2-7; D is undetermined. With 0 bases removed from V and 0 bases from J, the gap between germline ends came to 7 bases. The CDR3 spans 14 residues. The V gene's germline CDR1 is SGDLS and CDR2 YYNGEE. The CDR3 DNA reads TGTGCCAGCAGCGTAGAATCCTTCTCCTACGAGCAGTACTTC. The encoded protein is CASSVESFSYEQYF.

This clone was observed a few times. This rearrangement joins TRBV11-3 to TRBJ1-1; no clear D gene. This CDR3 is 13 amino acids long. V gave up 6 bases and J gave up 2 bases, with 10 bases separating them. CDR1 and CDR2 (germline): SGHNT, YENEEA. This CDR3 is CASSLLPNTEAFF. CDR3 nucleotides: TGTGCCAGCAGTCTTCTACCTAACACTGAAGCTTTCTTT.

This clone was recorded once. The genes are TRBV7-2 and TRBJ2-7; 7 bases agree with TRBD1. The V gene's germline CDR1 is SGHTA and CDR2 FQGNSA. The J segment lost 6 bases and the V segment lost 5 bases, leaving 10 bases of the junction unmatched. The CDR3 totals 14 residues. The CDR3 loop reads CASSTGQLRREQYF. CDR3 sequence (DNA): TGTGCCAGCAGCACGGGACAGCTCCGACGCGAGCAGTACTTC.

This clone was seen once. CDR3 DNA sequence: TGTGCCAGCAGCTTAGACCAAGGGGGAGAAAGCTCCGATGAGCAGTTCTTC. Its translation: CASSLDQGGESSDEQFF. V gene TRBV7-8 combines with J gene TRBJ2-1; tentative D call: TRBD1 (6 bases). V lost 1 base and J 8 bases, leaving 21 bases between the germline ends. Germline V gene lookup returns CDR1 SGHVS and CDR2 FQNEAQ. The CDR3 spans 17 residues.

This clone has a handful of counts. This chain connects TRBV20-1 to TRBJ1-5; D is unclear. CDR1 DFQATT and CDR2 SNEGSKA come from the germline V gene (reference sequence). This CDR3 has 11 amino acids. The V gene lost 3 bases and the J gene lost 7 bases, with 7 bases spanning the gap. The CDR3 DNA follows: TGCAGTGCTAGTAATAGCCAGCCCCAGCATTTT. Protein: CSASNSQPQHF.

The chain links TRBV10-3 to TRBJ1-5; the match to TRBD1 covers 8 bases. CDR3 length: 17 residues. The V segment lost 0 bases and the J segment 3 bases; nucleotides outside the gene matches: 7. The V gene's germline CDR1 is ENHRY and CDR2 SYGVKD. The CDR3 loop reads CAISESTTGANNQPQHF. CDR3 bases: TGTGCCATCAGTGAGTCGACGACAGGGGCTAACAATCAGCCCCAGCATTTT.

CDR3 nucleotide sequence: TGTGCCACCCAACAAAACCAGGGACCTTATGGCTACACCTTC. It encodes CATQQNQGPYGYTF. The chain recombines TRBV28 with TRBJ1-2, with D perhaps matching TRBD1 (5 bases). CDR1 MDHEN and CDR2 SYDVKM come from the germline V gene. This CDR3 has 14 amino acids. Trimming left V 10 bases short and J 5 bases short, with 20 bases between.

The count of this clone is one. The gene calls are TRBV4-3 and TRBJ2-1, with no clear D. This CDR3 has 14 residues. Germline CDR1 reads LGHNA; CDR2 reads YSLEER. Between the trimmed V and J ends, which lost 0 bases and 6 bases, there was a span of 9 bases. The CDR3 DNA reads as TGCGCCAGCAGCCAAGATGCGCAGGCCAATGAGCAGTTCTTC. Translation: CASSQDAQANEQFF.